Following are 7 T cell receptor beta chains from one sample sequenced in a study of T cells in Graves' hyperthyroidism and ophthalmopathy. There were TCR beta CDR3 regions amplified from RNA transcripts. Carried out on the TCR CDR3, a first-round RT-PCR used the HTBI primer set. MiXCR was run by TCRdb on the multiplex PCR reads, yielding one entry per CDR3 protein. Of roughly 500,000 distinct CDR3 sequences listed, 11% to 15% are singletons. The sequencing input was blood. The receptors come from a woman aged 25 to 39 with Graves' hyperthyroidism that later progressed to Graves' ophthalmopathy.

This clonotype was seen many times. The chain combines TRBV30 with TRBJ1-1; D is undetermined. Trimming took off 3 bases at V and 6 bases at J, with 17 bases between the two ends. The CDR3 runs 14 residues. Per the germline V gene, CDR1 is GTSNPN and CDR2 is SVGIG (reference sequence). The DNA of the CDR3 is TGTGCCTGGAGCGCGAACGTGGGAGGGTCTGAAGCTTTCTTT. Its translation is CAWSANVGGSEAFF.

This clonotype was seen only a few times. The chain recombines TRBV6-1 with TRBJ1-6; TRBD1 matches 8 bases. The CDR3 runs 14 residues. The ends lost 5 bases at V and 7 bases at J; junction bases unmatched: 4. Looked up from germline, CDR1 is MNHNS and CDR2 is SASEGT. CDR3 region: CASSSGGKNSPLHF. The CDR3 region has the DNA TGTGCCAGCAGTTCAGGGGGCAAGAATTCACCCCTCCACTTT.

This clonotype has a count of ten or more. The chain is built from TRBV19 and TRBJ2-1; 9 nucleotides agree with TRBD2. Losses at the gene ends were 10 bases for V and 3 bases for J; bases not matched to a gene: 7. The germline CDR1 and CDR2 sequences are LNHDA and SQIVND (reference sequence). The CDR3 spans 14 residues. For the CDR3, the DNA is TGTGCCACTAGGCGGGAGGGGTTCTACAATGAGCAGTTCTTC. Translating it yields CATRREGFYNEQFF. Based on the CDR3 plus reference TRBV19 and TRBJ2-1, the full variable domain is DGGITQSPKYLFRKEGQNVTLSCEQNLNHDAMYWYRQDPGQGLRLIYYSQIVNDFQKGDIAEGYSVSREKKESFPLTVTSAQKNPTAFYLCATRREGFYNEQFFGPGTRLTVL.

Many counts were recorded for this clonotype. The chain is built from TRBV2 and TRBJ2-3; D uncertain. CDR1 is SNHLY and CDR2 is FYNNEI in the germline V gene. The V end lost 3 bases, the J end lost 0 bases, and 10 bases lay between the germline ends. This CDR3 is 15 amino acids long. The CDR3 sequence: CASSELTASTDTQYF. Written as DNA, the CDR3 is TGTGCCAGCAGTGAGCTTACAGCTAGCACAGATACGCAGTATTTT.

This clonotype came up a few times. The chain uses TRBV6-1 and TRBJ2-1; 7 bases are shared with TRBD1. The CDR3 consists of 12 residues. Germline loops: CDR1 MNHNS, CDR2 SASEGT. Unmatched junction bases numbered 7, after V lost 5 bases and J lost 12 bases. CDR3 nucleotide sequence: TGTGCCAGCAGTCGGACAGGTTCAGGGCAGTTCTTC. Amino acid sequence: CASSRTGSGQFF.

Only a few counts were recorded for this clonotype. The chain couples TRBV27 to TRBJ2-1, with 11 bases lining up with TRBD2. This CDR3 comprises 20 residues. V shed 0 bases, J shed 0 bases, and the junction held 10 bases outside the gene matches. Germline-derived CDR1 and CDR2 are MNHEY and SMNVEV (reference sequence). The CDR3 loop is CASSLSGLAVTMSSYNEQFF. In nucleotides, the CDR3 is TGTGCCAGCAGTTTATCGGGACTAGCGGTTACGATGAGCTCCTACAATGAGCAGTTCTTC.

A remark on this clonotype: A read error may explain this, as a much larger clone is one base away. This chain links TRBV9 with TRBJ1-2; TRBD1 aligns across 9 bases. Germline V gene sequence: CDR1 SGDLS, CDR2 YYNGEE. The V and J ends lost 3 bases and 6 bases, in that order; junction bases with no gene match: 12. The CDR3 has 16 residues. The CDR3 DNA reads as TGTGCCAGCAGCGCGCTCAGACAGGGGGGAGGGGATGGCTACACCTTC. Amino acids: CASSALRQGGGDGYTF.